This T cell receptor beta chain was documented in a study of CD8+CD57+ T cells in acquired aplastic anemia. V lost 6 bases and J lost 2, with 11 bases in between. This CDR3 spans 14 amino acids. Per the germline V gene, CDR1 is SGHTA and CDR2 is FQGNSA. Profiling that covered TCR beta VDJ and CDR3 relied on genomic DNA as its template. Using its own MiXCR run on the reads, TCRdb lists one record per CDR3 protein. The data contain roughly 150,000 distinct CDR3 sequences, roughly 40% of them singletons. Many counts were recorded for this clonotype. Material for sequencing was sorted CD4+, CD8+, or CD8+CD57+ T cells (not recorded which) from PBMCs. This chain uses TRBV7-2 with TRBJ1-3, with a possible D match to TRBD1 (5 bases). The source is a human donor in good health. The CDR3 nucleotides read TGTGCCAGCAGGAAGGTGACAGCTGGAAACACCATATATTTT. As protein: CASRKVTAGNTIYF.